Given below is one T cell receptor beta chain in context. The target of this receptor is not known. The sample holds no much larger clone one base away, and base qualities are not on file. This sample was included in a study of beta chain features in type 1 diabetes (dated by TCRdb to 2016 to 2018). Study-level background: No differences in mean age, gender distribution, total cell number or subset yield were found between patients and healthy donors. A total of 107,917,701 sorted cells were examined across all samples, and a strong correlation was observed between cell number per subset and RNA yield. The study compared TCRB repertoires of sorted circulating CD4+ T cell subsets between recently diagnosed type 1 diabetes patients and matched healthy donors. Whereas all 30 or so donors provided naive and central memory subsets, regulatory and stem cell-like memory subsets were isolated from just 8 patients and roughly eight healthy donors.

Each donor gave one peripheral blood draw, averaging approximately 0.12 L, which was collected into heparinised tubes. Using a panel that included CD45RO, CCR7, CD25, CD127, CD95 and CD27, naive, central memory, regulatory and stem cell-like memory CD4+ T cells were sorted on a BD FACSAria II. All sorted populations exceeded 95% purity. PBMCs were isolated right away by Lymphoprep density gradient centrifugation and were stained directly, without culture. To minimize batch effects, samples were stained and sorted in pairs, one healthy donor with one patient per experiment. The investigation overall reported the following: Naive, central memory and regulatory TCRB repertoires appeared to be more similar among patients than among healthy donors. Shorter templates might be favored by PCR, yet because patient and control samples were amplified and corrected together, any such skew would affect both groups equally. In all four CD4+ subsets, TCRB CDR3 length was moderately but significantly shorter in type 1 diabetes patients. HLA sub-analyses involved small numbers of individuals, so any influence of HLA type on TCRB rearrangement remained unresolved. Patients with type 1 diabetes made fewer insertions and deleted more nucleotides at VDJ recombination sites, implying thymic rearrangement abnormalities. Because cDNA rather than genomic DNA was sequenced, highly expressing activated cells could have been over-represented, although no difference in activation and CD3 levels was found between groups.

All of the isolated RNA was reverse transcribed with the High Capacity cDNA Reverse Transcription Kit, so expressed TCRB transcripts were sequenced. Deep immunoSEQ sequencing was performed on naive, central memory and regulatory T cell samples, with an average of roughly 3.5 million total reads per sample. Sorted cells were lysed in RLT buffer, and RNA was extracted using DNase-treated RNeasy Micro or Mini kits according to cell number. Each cell subset was processed on its own to prevent cross-contamination, while patient and healthy donor samples were processed together. Using the immunoSEQ multiplex PCR, TCRB sequences were amplified from cDNA into 87-bp fragments spanning the CDR3 region. The amplicons were sequenced using the Illumina HiSeq platform. In the paper's pipeline: PCR bias was corrected computationally using synthetic template baselines, and reads within Hamming distance 2 were collapsed, with unmergeable singletons discarded. By aligning reads against IMGT, V, D and J genes, CDR3 length, and insertions or deletions at six rearrangement sites were assigned. Within each subset, clonotype counts were normalized to sorted cell number, after which true diversity and Gini coefficients were computed with the tcR R package. The overlap coefficient, calculated on TCRB nucleotide sequences, was used to quantify repertoire sharing. Out-of-frame TCRB sequences from naive cells were analyzed as a proxy for the pre-selection repertoire. Here the immuneACCESS table is served through TCRdb, limited to in-frame sequences with V and J called. Missing clones are a known gap in these copies; in checked studies unresolved V genes cover under half, and the rest lacks a known reason. V and J calls plus clone size are reproduced from that table; the DNA served to infer D and trimming. This sample comprises some 640,000 clones, more than 13% of them detected only once. The biggest ten clones account for 0.03% to 0.045% of the sample.

This TCR came from a man younger than 30 with type 1 diabetes. Sequencing used naive CD4+ T cells from blood. Read against the paper, the sample's cell subset or site label means: true naive CD4+ T cells.

This receptor carries the CDR3 CASSIQRDTADTQYF. In nucleotide form, the sequence is TGTGCCAGTAGTATTCAGAGGGACACGGCAGATACGCAGTATTTT. The chain was built from TRBV19 and TRBJ2-3, and TRBD1 may be the D gene, going by 6 matching bases. From the germline V gene (reference sequence), CDR1 is LNHDA and CDR2 is SQIVND. The CDR3 measures 15 amino acids from cysteine to phenylalanine. CDR3 DNA is the only sequence kept; it has 45 bases, read in frame from the first base. The V end loses 3 bases and the J end loses 4 bases, and a stretch of 14 bases separates them. Full variable domain (CDR3 extended with the reference TRBV19 and TRBJ2-3 proteins): DGGITQSPKYLFRKEGQNVTLSCEQNLNHDAMYWYRQDPGQGLRLIYYSQIVNDFQKGDIAEGYSVSREKKESFPLTVTSAQKNPTAFYLCASSIQRDTADTQYFGPGTRLTVL.